Below, 5 T cell receptor beta chains from the same sample are listed, as sequenced in a study of blood T cell repertoires in COVID-19 (dated by TCRdb to about 2020). Library generation was performed with the immunoSEQ multiplex PCR assay. The table comes from immuneACCESS by way of TCRdb, which keeps in-frame sequences with V and J called. Part of the clones is missing from these tables; in studies checked, under half for an unresolved V gene and the rest for unknown reasons. This sample lists about 200,000 clones; 65% to 85% were detected once. Roughly 6.9% of the sample comes from the top ten. The sample comprised PBMCs or T cells enriched from blood (not recorded which). These receptors originate from a man in his forties who had recovered from COVID-19.

This clone was seen ten or more times. The chain carries TRBV5-1 and TRBJ1-2; 11 nucleotides align to TRBD1. Losses at the gene ends were 4 bases for V and 3 bases for J; bases not matched to a gene: 5. The CDR3 is made up of 15 amino acids. Germline assignment: CDR1 SGHRS and CDR2 YFSETQ. CDR3 sequence reads: CASSPRTGGDYGYTF. Here the CDR3 DNA reads TGCGCCAGCAGCCCGAGGACAGGGGGCGACTATGGCTACACCTTC.

The chain combines TRBV14 with TRBJ1-1, with D maybe TRBD1 (5 bases). This CDR3 region has 12 residues. V was clipped by 1 base and J by 7 bases, with 7 bases between them. Germline values: CDR1 SGHDN, CDR2 FVKESK. This chain's CDR3 is CASSQAGGEAFF. As DNA, the CDR3 is TGTGCCAGCAGCCAAGCGGGGGGTGAAGCTTTCTTT.

V is TRBV5-6 and J is TRBJ2-4, with a possible D match to TRBD2 (6 bases). Between the trimmed V and J ends, which lost 4 bases and 0 bases, there was a span of 11 bases. This CDR3 contains 15 residues. CDR1 and CDR2 (germline): SGHDT, YYEEEE. The CDR3 bases are TGTGCCAGCAGCCCCCGGGGGATAGCCAAAAACATTCAGTACTTC. Amino acids: CASSPRGIAKNIQYF.

The V call is TRBV9, the J call TRBJ1-5; D remains unclear. Germline V gives CDR1 SGDLS, CDR2 YYNGEE. The germline V and J ends were trimmed by 0 bases and 5 bases, with 6 bases remaining between them. The CDR3 covers 13 residues. The CDR3 region has the DNA TGTGCCAGCAGCGTAGAACCAGATCAGCCCCAGCATTTT. It is translated as CASSVEPDQPQHF.

This chain uses TRBV5-1 with TRBJ1-1; 7 bases match TRBD1. V dropped 5 bases and J dropped 0; count of bases not matched to a gene: 13. The germline gives CDR1 SGHRS, CDR2 YFSETQ. The CDR3 length is 17 residues. The CDR3 coding sequence is TGCGCCAGCAGTCCGGGGGCAAGGGACAGCATGAACACTGAAGCTTTCTTT. This encodes CASSPGARDSMNTEAFF. Combining the CDR3 with reference TRBV5-1 and TRBJ1-1 gives the whole variable domain KAGVTQTPRYLIKTRGQQVTLSCSPISGHRSVSWYQQTPGQGLQFLFEYFSETQRNKGNFPGRFSGRQFSNSRSEMNVSTLELGDSALYLCASSPGARDSMNTEAFFGQGTRLTVV.